The sequence of this TCR beta chain was determined in a study of CD8+CD57+ T cells in acquired aplastic anemia. The template for TCR beta VDJ and CDR3 sequence profiling was genomic DNA. MiXCR was run by TCRdb on the reads, yielding one entry per CDR3 protein. This sample has approximately 250,000 distinct CDR3 sequences, with approximately 79% found just once. Whoever was chosen for sequencing had shown CD8+CD57+ cell expansion by flow cytometry. At blood sampling, none of the patients had yet received therapy. The CDR3 sequence is 16 residues long. CDR1 is SGHRS, CDR2 YFSETQ, per germline. As for this clonotype: Relative to the germline gene, one junction end is altered; a read error may explain this.

What was sequenced was sorted CD4+, CD8+, or CD8+CD57+ T cells (not recorded which) from PBMCs. This TCR was recovered from a human donor with aplastic anemia. The chain is built from TRBV5-1 and TRBJ2-1; possible D gene TRBD1, 6 bases. The CDR3: CASSLSLGGQSDEQFF. CDR3 sequence (DNA): TGTGCCAGCAGCTTGTCATTAGGCGGACAGAGCGATGAGCAGTTCTTC.